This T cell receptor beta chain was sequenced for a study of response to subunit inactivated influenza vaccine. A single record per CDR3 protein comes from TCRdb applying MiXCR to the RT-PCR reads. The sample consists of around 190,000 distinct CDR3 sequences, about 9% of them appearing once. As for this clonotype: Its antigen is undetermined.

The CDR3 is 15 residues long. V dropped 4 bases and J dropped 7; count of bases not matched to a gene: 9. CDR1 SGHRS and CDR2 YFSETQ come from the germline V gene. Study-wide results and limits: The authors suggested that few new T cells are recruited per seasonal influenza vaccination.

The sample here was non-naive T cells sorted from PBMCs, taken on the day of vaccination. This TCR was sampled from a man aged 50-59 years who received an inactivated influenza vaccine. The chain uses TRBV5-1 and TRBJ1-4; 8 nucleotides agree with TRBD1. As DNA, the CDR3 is TGCGCCAGCAGCGACGCGCCAGGGGGCGTTGAAAAACTGTTTTTT. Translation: CASSDAPGGVEKLFF.